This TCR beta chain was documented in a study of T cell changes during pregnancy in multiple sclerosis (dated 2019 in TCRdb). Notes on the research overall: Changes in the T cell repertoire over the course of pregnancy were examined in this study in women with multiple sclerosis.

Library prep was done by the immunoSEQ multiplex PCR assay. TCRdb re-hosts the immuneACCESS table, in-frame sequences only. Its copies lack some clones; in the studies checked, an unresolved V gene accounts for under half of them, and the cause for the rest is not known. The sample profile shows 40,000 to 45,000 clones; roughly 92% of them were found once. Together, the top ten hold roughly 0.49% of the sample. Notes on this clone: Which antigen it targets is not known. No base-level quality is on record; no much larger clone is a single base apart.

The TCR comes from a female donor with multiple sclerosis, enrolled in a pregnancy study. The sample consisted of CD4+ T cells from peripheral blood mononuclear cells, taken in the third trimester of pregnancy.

The DNA sequence is as follows: TGTGCCATCAGTGACTTGGAGGACTTGGTTTTTACCGGGGAGCTGTTTTTT. Translated, this gives CAISDLEDLVFTGELFF. Here the chain combines TRBV10-3 and TRBJ2-2; TRBD2 could be the D gene, as 5 bases match. Reading from cysteine to phenylalanine, the CDR3 counts 17 amino acids. Only the CDR3 region is kept as DNA, spanning 51 bases read in frame from base 1. Deletion took 3 bases off V and 5 bases off J, with a span of 19 bases between the germline ends. CDR1 and CDR2 are drawn from the germline V gene: ENHRY, SYGVKD.